This entry concerns a single T cell receptor beta chain. Its antigen is unknown. This sample was included in a study of OX40 agonist ivuxolimab in advanced cancers. Study-wide context: Of mixed ages from about 20 to 90 and averaging around 60 years, the group was approximately 80% male.

Points from the study as a whole: Among some nonresponders, normalized T-cell clonal expansion was also low. The expanded peripheral T cells' antigen specificity was not determined. By week 6 at 0.1 to 3.0 mg/kg, blood CD4+ and CD8+ T cells had expanded clonally.

Trimming took 5 bases from V and 14 from J, leaving 30 bases between them. The CDR3 is 16 residues long. Germline CDR1 is SGHRS and CDR2 is YFSETQ. Here immunoSEQ multiplex PCR was the method, and the copy in TCRdb shows in-frame clones only, minus some. The sample lists around 40,000 clones; less than 90% were seen once. Material: CD4+ or CD8+ T cells sorted from blood, obtained in a trial of the OX40 agonist ivuxolimab. This chain joins TRBV5-1 and TRBJ2-3, with D tentatively TRBD2 (6 bases). The clonotype originates from an adult with an advanced solid tumor such as melanoma, head and neck, liver or kidney cancer. This CDR3 reads CASSLPSGAGTQQWYF. The CDR3 DNA sequence: TGCGCCAGCAGTCTCCCCAGCGGCGCGGGAACCCAGCAGTGGTATTTT.